This T cell receptor (beta chain) was found in a study of Tregs in tolerant kidney transplant recipients. The study's findings and limits: Few patients were studied, so findings need validation in larger groups.

Some clones are missing from TCRdb's copy, which holds only in-frame ones; the method was immunoSEQ multiplex PCR. The top ten clones hold about 0.64% of a sample with about 240,000 clones, approximately 84% of them seen once. For this clone: What it recognizes is unknown.

The CDR3 contains 15 residues. Trimming took off 0 bases at V and 4 bases at J, with 12 bases between the two ends. Per the germline V gene, CDR1 is SGHTS and CDR2 is YDEGEE. The receptor was derived from a human donor in good health. The specimen was CD4+ T cells from blood. V gene TRBV5-8 combines with J gene TRBJ2-3; D is possibly TRBD2 (6 bases). CDR3 coding DNA: TGTGCCAGCAGCTTGGCCGGCGGGAAGTCAGATACGCAGTATTTT. As protein: CASSLAGGKSDTQYF.